Listed below are T cell receptor beta chains from one sample, sequenced in a study of cytotoxic CD8 clonotypes in ibrutinib-treated CLL. Sequenced by immunoSEQ multiplex PCR; TCRdb stores in-frame clones only, minus some. The sample carries about 140,000 clones, around 80% recorded once. This specimen was PBMCs, taken after 36 months of ibrutinib treatment. All receptors derive from a human donor with chronic lymphocytic leukemia. Each CDR3 is given without its conserved first and last residue. The order of the fields is CDR3 length, V gene, CDR3 protein.

CDR3 length: 12; V gene: TRBV19; CDR3 protein: ASSIARGPYGYT
CDR3 length: 15; V gene: TRBV19; CDR3 protein: ASSIAYSGSSYNEQF
CDR3 length: 14; V gene: TRBV6-5; CDR3 protein: ASSYSIGTPPREQY
CDR3 length: 10; V gene: TRBV18; CDR3 protein: ASSPRNQPQH
CDR3 length: 10; V gene: TRBV29-1; CDR3 protein: SVRQTTDTQY
CDR3 length: 13; V gene: TRBV10-1; CDR3 protein: ASSETTSGTDTQY
CDR3 length: 12; V gene: TRBV6-5; CDR3 protein: ASSPDRVSTEQF
CDR3 length: 13; V gene: TRBV7-2; CDR3 protein: ASSVTAGIRYGYT
CDR3 length: 12; V gene: TRBV27; CDR3 protein: ASTPDGDHQPQH
CDR3 length: 14; V gene: TRBV30; CDR3 protein: AWSHRARQGYYGYT
CDR3 length: 13; V gene: TRBV2; CDR3 protein: ASSGGRTGNYGYT
CDR3 length: 10; V gene: TRBV25-1; CDR3 protein: ASRNLRNIQY
CDR3 length: 12; V gene: TRBV7-2; CDR3 protein: ASSRTSGRGEQY
CDR3 length: 16; V gene: TRBV18; CDR3 protein: ASSPPRVRQSSTDTQY
CDR3 length: 13; V gene: TRBV19; CDR3 protein: ASSIVGAGEVTQY
CDR3 length: 10; V gene: TRBV27; CDR3 protein: ASSWGGETQY
CDR3 length: 13; V gene: TRBV2; CDR3 protein: ASSAQGSNTGELF
CDR3 length: 11; V gene: TRBV6-6; CDR3 protein: ASSSGNTYEQY
CDR3 length: 13; V gene: TRBV28; CDR3 protein: ASSLGQGASGTQY
CDR3 length: 14; V gene: TRBV7-9; CDR3 protein: ASTNRAKGTYNEQF
CDR3 length: 12; V gene: TRBV4-1; CDR3 protein: ASSQGMSNQPQH
CDR3 length: 15; V gene: TRBV11-2; CDR3 protein: ASSRRAPGKKDNEQF
CDR3 length: 13; V gene: TRBV5-6; CDR3 protein: ASSTRQGRSYEQY
CDR3 length: 13; V gene: TRBV13; CDR3 protein: ASSRDRGLTGELF
CDR3 length: 17; V gene: TRBV2; CDR3 protein: ASSTPGQGRLSYTGELF
CDR3 length: 12; V gene: TRBV6-1; CDR3 protein: ASSERHSNQPQH
CDR3 length: 16; V gene: TRBV27; CDR3 protein: ASSLSLLDRLLDQPQH
CDR3 length: 13; V gene: TRBV5-8; CDR3 protein: ASSLRTAGANVLT
CDR3 length: 12; V gene: TRBV4-1; CDR3 protein: ASSQDLGVISYT
CDR3 length: 12; V gene: TRBV19; CDR3 protein: ASSIWDANQPQH
CDR3 length: 12; V gene: TRBV28; CDR3 protein: ASSFRDRDYEQY
CDR3 length: 12; V gene: TRBV11-2; CDR3 protein: ASSSSPISDTQY